These 2 T cell receptor beta chains were all obtained from the same sample, sequenced in a study of cytomegalovirus exposure and HLA in healthy donors. Repertoires were generated with immunoSEQ multiplex PCR, while TCRdb's copy carries only in-frame clones and drops some. Seen here are 70,000 or so clones, 90% to 95% observed once, and the top ten hold 1.5% to 1.8%. Material: PBMCs. These receptors originate from a man aged 18-30 years in good health and CMV-seropositive.

The chain links TRBV27 to TRBJ2-7; 7 nucleotides align to TRBD2. Losses at the gene ends were 2 bases for V and 0 bases for J; bases not matched to a gene: 4. Germline-derived CDR1 and CDR2 are MNHEY and SMNVEV (reference sequence). The CDR3 runs 15 residues. The CDR3 coding sequence is TGTGCCAGCAGTTTAGGGGGGGGACCCTCCTACGAGCAGTACTTC. This gives the protein CASSLGGGPSYEQYF.

This sequence joins TRBV7-9 and TRBJ1-1; the match to TRBD1 covers 11 bases. V shed 3 bases and J 5 bases; nucleotides not matched to a gene: 2. Germline assignment: CDR1 SEHNR and CDR2 FQNEAQ (reference sequence). This CDR3 is built from 14 residues. Written as DNA, the CDR3 is TGTGCCAGCAGCTTCCGGGACAGGGGGACTGAAGCTTTCTTT. It yields the protein CASSFRDRGTEAFF.